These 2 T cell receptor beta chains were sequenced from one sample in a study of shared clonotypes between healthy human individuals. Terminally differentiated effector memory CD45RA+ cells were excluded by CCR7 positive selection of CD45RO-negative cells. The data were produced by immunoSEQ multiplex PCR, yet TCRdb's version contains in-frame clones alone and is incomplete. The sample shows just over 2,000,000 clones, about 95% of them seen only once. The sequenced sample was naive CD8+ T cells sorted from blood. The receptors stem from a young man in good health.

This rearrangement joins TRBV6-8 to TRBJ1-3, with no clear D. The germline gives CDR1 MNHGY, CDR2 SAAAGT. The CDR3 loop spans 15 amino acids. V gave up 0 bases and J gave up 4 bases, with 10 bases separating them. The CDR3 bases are TGTGCCAGCAGTTACTCGAGGTCTCTAGGAAACACCATATATTTT. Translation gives CASSYSRSLGNTIYF.

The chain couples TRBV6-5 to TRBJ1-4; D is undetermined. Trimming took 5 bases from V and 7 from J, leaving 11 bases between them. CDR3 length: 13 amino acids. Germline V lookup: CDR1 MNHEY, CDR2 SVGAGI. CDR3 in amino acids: CASSRNHGEKLFF. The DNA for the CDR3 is TGTGCCAGCAGTCGTAATCACGGTGAAAAACTGTTTTTT.